These T cell receptor beta chains were read from a single sample in a study of shared clonotypes between healthy human individuals. Assay used: immunoSEQ multiplex PCR; TCRdb lists only in-frame clones, some missing. The table lists about 2.1 million clones, about 94% of them singletons. Sequenced: naive CD8+ T cells from PBMCs. The receptors originated from a man aged 18 to 30 in good health. Some clones in this sample may be carry-over from other donors' samples. The conserved cysteine and the conserved F or W are not part of the CDR3 here. A D gene is named only where the DNA matches it firmly. Clone size is not always given. Where it is, it says once, few, many or a class for expanded clones.

CDR3aa: ASSSNTAEAF; v_gene: TRBV7-9; abundance: .; d_gene: .
CDR3aa: ASSSSRAGDLWGYT; v_gene: TRBV7-9; abundance: .; d_gene: .
CDR3aa: ASSLEGKQPQH; v_gene: TRBV9; abundance: .; d_gene: .
CDR3aa: AISVYRQGNTEAF; v_gene: TRBV28; abundance: .; d_gene: .
CDR3aa: ASRTGTSGIGDTGELF; v_gene: TRBV7-9; abundance: .; d_gene: TRBD2
CDR3aa: ASSYSTVNYGYT; v_gene: TRBV7-9; abundance: .; d_gene: .
CDR3aa: ASSFWLAGGPTNTDTQY; v_gene: TRBV28; abundance: .; d_gene: TRBD2
CDR3aa: ASSEARHLPTRTEAF; v_gene: TRBV2; abundance: .; d_gene: .
CDR3aa: AISDPRGHGYT; v_gene: TRBV10-3; abundance: .; d_gene: TRBD1
CDR3aa: ASSLVGAPNTEAF; v_gene: TRBV5-4; abundance: .; d_gene: .
CDR3aa: ASRGSEQY; v_gene: TRBV4-1; abundance: .; d_gene: .
CDR3aa: ASSLLSGATNEKLF; v_gene: TRBV19; abundance: .; d_gene: .
CDR3aa: ASSLYRDRGLWNTIY; v_gene: TRBV7-3; abundance: .; d_gene: TRBD1
CDR3aa: SVPKGVAYGYT; v_gene: TRBV29-1; abundance: once; d_gene: .
CDR3aa: ASSSGWFNTGELF; v_gene: TRBV19; abundance: .; d_gene: .
CDR3aa: ASSNRAGGSYEQY; v_gene: TRBV6-5; abundance: .; d_gene: TRBD2
CDR3aa: ASSPSRAGEYEQY; v_gene: TRBV9; abundance: once; d_gene: TRBD2
CDR3aa: ASSQMWGEGNQPQH; v_gene: TRBV16; abundance: .; d_gene: .
CDR3aa: ASSLEGTGVYNEQF; v_gene: TRBV11-2; abundance: .; d_gene: TRBD1
CDR3aa: ASSLARLALLTDTQY; v_gene: TRBV7-2; abundance: .; d_gene: .
CDR3aa: SVEEGRARYIDEQF; v_gene: TRBV29-1; abundance: .; d_gene: .
CDR3aa: ASSRDRVGAGTEAF; v_gene: TRBV19; abundance: .; d_gene: TRBD1
CDR3aa: ARIDRATLETQY; v_gene: TRBV5-1; abundance: .; d_gene: TRBD1
CDR3aa: ASSPLPEGTEAF; v_gene: TRBV7-9; abundance: few; d_gene: .
CDR3aa: ASSPTGYFEAQH; v_gene: TRBV11-2; abundance: .; d_gene: TRBD1
CDR3aa: ASSPGAGDYEQY; v_gene: TRBV4-2; abundance: .; d_gene: .
CDR3aa: ASSAYLRDEQF; v_gene: TRBV9; abundance: .; d_gene: .
CDR3aa: ASSLSGRFLANYGYT; v_gene: TRBV27; abundance: .; d_gene: .
CDR3aa: ASSVERVTSYEQY; v_gene: TRBV6-1; abundance: .; d_gene: .
CDR3aa: AIRREGPYEKLF; v_gene: TRBV10-3; abundance: .; d_gene: .
CDR3aa: ASSYSSHSYQPQH; v_gene: TRBV6-5; abundance: .; d_gene: .
CDR3aa: ASSLGGQGSYEQY; v_gene: TRBV5-1; abundance: .; d_gene: TRBD1
CDR3aa: ASTEKGVKETQY; v_gene: TRBV7-9; abundance: .; d_gene: .
CDR3aa: ASSFRREPPTDTQY; v_gene: TRBV9; abundance: .; d_gene: .
CDR3aa: ASSWGGANTEAF; v_gene: TRBV19; abundance: .; d_gene: .
CDR3aa: ASSHRTGNTGELF; v_gene: TRBV4-1; abundance: .; d_gene: .
CDR3aa: ASSPTSNNEQF; v_gene: TRBV28; abundance: .; d_gene: .
CDR3aa: ASSFPGLAIRSYEQY; v_gene: TRBV11-2; abundance: .; d_gene: TRBD2
CDR3aa: ASSWTGSPGNTIY; v_gene: TRBV7-6; abundance: .; d_gene: TRBD1
CDR3aa: ASSLNFQHEQY; v_gene: TRBV27; abundance: few; d_gene: .
CDR3aa: ASRDKRVSSYNEQF; v_gene: TRBV6-6; abundance: .; d_gene: .
CDR3aa: ASSPQGGGKLF; v_gene: TRBV5-5; abundance: .; d_gene: .